These 17 T cell receptor beta chains were all obtained from the same sample, sequenced in a study of cytomegalovirus exposure and HLA in healthy donors. Primers: 60 Vbeta forward and 13 Jbeta reverse. Libraries were prepared by immunoSEQ multiplex PCR; TCRdb keeps only in-frame clonotypes and omits some of them. This table holds more than 110,000 clones, roughly 77% found once. The specimen sequenced was PBMCs. The receptor source for this set is a female donor in good health and CMV-seronegative.

V and J are TRBV4-3 and TRBJ2-1; 11 nucleotides agree with TRBD2. Trimming cost V 4 bases and J 2 bases; bases outside gene matches: 16. Germline lookup yields CDR1 LGHNA and CDR2 YSLEER. The CDR3 spans 20 residues. The CDR3 reads CASSRRGPLAGGRPYNEQFF. In DNA form, the CDR3 reads TGCGCCAGCAGCCGCAGAGGACCCCTAGCGGGAGGAAGGCCCTACAATGAGCAGTTCTTC.

The chain combines TRBV5-1 with TRBJ2-1, with TRBD2 matching over 12 bases. The ends lost 1 base at V and 8 bases at J; junction bases unmatched: 7. CDR1 SGHRS and CDR2 YFSETQ come from the germline V gene. The CDR3 is made up of 16 amino acids. The DNA for the CDR3 is TGCGCCAGCAGCTTGAGGCTAGCGGGAGGGTTCGATGAGCAGTTCTTC. Translation gives CASSLRLAGGFDEQFF.

J is TRBJ2-1 and V is TRBV9; tentative D call: TRBD2 (5 bases). V was cut by 4 bases and J by 5 bases, with 16 bases left in between. This CDR3 region has 15 residues. Germline CDR1 is SGDLS and CDR2 is YYNGEE. The CDR3, as DNA: TGTGCCAGCAGCCTGACCCTTACCGGGGACAATGAGCAGTTCTTC. It is translated as CASSLTLTGDNEQFF.

This chain joins TRBV6-6 and TRBJ2-5, with D tentatively TRBD1 (6 bases). Germline assignment: CDR1 MNHNY and CDR2 SVGAGI (reference sequence). V was trimmed by 2 bases and J by 5 bases, leaving 12 bases between them. The CDR3 runs 14 residues. The CDR3 region is CASSYRQGWETQYF. As DNA, the CDR3 is TGTGCCAGCAGTTACCGTCAGGGGTGGGAGACCCAGTACTTC.

The chain's CDR3 is CASSPTGGNTEAFF. In DNA form, the CDR3 reads TGCGCCAGCAGTCCTACCGGGGGTAACACTGAAGCTTTCTTT. J is TRBJ1-1 and V is TRBV4-3; maybe TRBD1 (5 bases). From germline, CDR1 is LGHNA and CDR2 YSLEER. Trimming removed 6 bases from V and 2 bases from J, with 13 bases in between. The CDR3 runs 14 residues.

The chain couples TRBV7-9 to TRBJ1-2; no reliable D call. CDR1 and CDR2 (germline): SEHNR, FQNEAQ (reference sequence). CDR3 size: 12 residues. Deletions cut 1 base from V and 4 bases from J, with 4 bases between. This CDR3 reads CASSLDSYGYTF. In nucleotides, the CDR3 is TGTGCCAGCAGCTTAGACAGCTATGGCTACACCTTC.

The J gene is TRBJ2-1, the V gene TRBV19; 10 nucleotides match TRBD2. The V and J ends lost 3 bases and 10 bases, in that order; junction bases with no gene match: 12. From germline, CDR1 is LNHDA and CDR2 SQIVND (reference sequence). The CDR3 totals 16 residues. The CDR3 loop reads CASSIPSGSIFKEQFF. The CDR3 DNA is TGTGCCAGTAGTATCCCTAGCGGGAGTATTTTTAAAGAGCAGTTCTTC.

The chain joins TRBV15 to TRBJ2-3; no clear D. Germline V gene sequence: CDR1 LNHNV, CDR2 YYDKDF (reference sequence). V lost 0 bases, J lost 2 bases, and 9 bases lay in between. The length of the CDR3 is 15 residues. This CDR3 is CATSRDGLNTDTQYF. Written as DNA, the CDR3 is TGTGCCACCAGCAGAGATGGGCTTAACACAGATACGCAGTATTTT.

The V and J genes are TRBV11-2 and TRBJ2-7, with D uncertain. The V end lost 1 base, the J end lost 3 bases, and 10 bases lay between the germline ends. The CDR3 is 14 residues long. Looked up from germline, CDR1 is SGHAT and CDR2 is FQNNGV. The CDR3 region is CASSLVQVLYEQYF. CDR3 nucleotides: TGTGCCAGCAGCTTAGTTCAGGTACTCTACGAGCAGTACTTC.

The rearrangement links TRBV5-6 to TRBJ2-7, with D maybe TRBD1 (5 bases). The CDR3 is 15 residues long. The V gene's germline CDR1 is SGHDT and CDR2 YYEEEE. The germline V and J ends were trimmed by 4 bases and 3 bases, with 17 bases remaining between them. For the CDR3, the DNA is TGTGCCAGCAGCCCGTGGGGCAGACCTATCTACGAGCAGTACTTC. Its protein product is CASSPWGRPIYEQYF.

This clone was observed a handful of times. This chain links TRBV11-2 with TRBJ2-5; perhaps TRBD2 as D (6 bases). Deletions cut 5 bases from V and 4 bases from J, with 17 bases between. Germline CDR1 is SGHAT and CDR2 is FQNNGV. This CDR3 has 15 amino acids. The DNA for the CDR3 is TGTGCCAGCAGCGGTACACTAGCCGCTAGAGAGACCCAGTACTTC. It specifies CASSGTLAARETQYF. The variable domain in full, with the rest retrieved from reference TRBV11-2 and TRBJ2-5, is EAGVAQSPRYKIIEKRQSVAFWCNPISGHATLYWYQQILGQGPKLLIQFQNNGVVDDSQLPKDRFSAERLKGVDSTLKIQPAKLEDSAVYLCASSGTLAARETQYFGPGTRLLVL.

The chain combines TRBV28 with TRBJ2-5; 7 bases line up with TRBD1. V lost 6 bases to trimming and J lost 6 bases; unmatched junction nucleotides: 16. This CDR3 spans 16 amino acids. Germline CDR1 is MDHEN and CDR2 is SYDVKM. This CDR3 is CASRPGDRAFTKTQYF. The CDR3 DNA follows: TGTGCCAGCAGACCTGGGGACAGAGCATTCACAAAGACCCAGTACTTC.

The V call is TRBV5-1, the J call TRBJ2-1; D gene ambiguous. The CDR3 has 13 amino acids. The germline V gene encodes CDR1 SGHRS and CDR2 YFSETQ. V gave up 4 bases and J gave up 3 bases, with 8 bases separating them. The CDR3 region has the DNA TGCGCCAGCAGCACCGGGTTCTACAATGAGCAGTTCTTC. Translated, it gives CASSTGFYNEQFF.

This chain uses TRBV4-3 with TRBJ2-3, with TRBD2 identical over 8 bases. The V gene end was trimmed by 3 bases and the J gene end by 0 bases; junction bases not matched to a gene: 5. CDR1 and CDR2 from the germline V gene are LGHNA and YSLEER. CDR3 length: 16 residues. Here the CDR3 reads CASSQSTSGSTDTQYF. The CDR3 nucleotides read TGCGCCAGCAGCCAGAGCACTAGCGGAAGCACAGATACGCAGTATTTT.

A few counts support this clone. V is TRBV5-6 and J is TRBJ1-1; D gene uncertain. The CDR3 is made up of 15 amino acids. The germline V and J ends were trimmed by 1 base and 2 bases, with 12 bases remaining between them. Germline CDR1 is SGHDT and CDR2 is YYEEEE. The CDR3 loop reads CASSLSGYSNTEAFF. As DNA, the CDR3 is TGTGCCAGCAGCTTGTCAGGCTACAGTAACACTGAAGCTTTCTTT. Full variable domain (outside the CDR3, taken from reference TRBV5-6 and TRBJ1-1): DAGVTQSPTHLIKTRGQQVTLRCSPKSGHDTVSWYQQALGQGPQFIFQYYEEEERQRGNFPDRFSGHQFPNYSSELNVNALLLGDSALYLCASSLSGYSNTEAFFGQGTRLTVV.

The chain employs TRBV7-8 and TRBJ2-3, with D possibly being TRBD2 (5 bases). The CDR3 sequence is 16 residues long. Germline CDR1 and CDR2: SGHVS and FQNEAQ. V lost 2 bases and J lost 0, with 12 bases in between. DNA of the CDR3: TGTGCCAGCAGCTTAAGCAGGCTAGCTAGCACAGATACGCAGTATTTT. The encoded protein is CASSLSRLASTDTQYF.

Many counts were recorded for this clone. V gene TRBV5-1 combines with J gene TRBJ1-5; D is unresolved. This CDR3 contains 13 residues. V was cut by 1 base and J by 5 bases, with 7 bases left in between. Germline V CDR1 and CDR2: SGHRS, YFSETQ. The chain's CDR3 is CASSLNPDQPQHF. In DNA, the CDR3 is TGCGCCAGCAGCTTGAATCCGGATCAGCCCCAGCATTTT.